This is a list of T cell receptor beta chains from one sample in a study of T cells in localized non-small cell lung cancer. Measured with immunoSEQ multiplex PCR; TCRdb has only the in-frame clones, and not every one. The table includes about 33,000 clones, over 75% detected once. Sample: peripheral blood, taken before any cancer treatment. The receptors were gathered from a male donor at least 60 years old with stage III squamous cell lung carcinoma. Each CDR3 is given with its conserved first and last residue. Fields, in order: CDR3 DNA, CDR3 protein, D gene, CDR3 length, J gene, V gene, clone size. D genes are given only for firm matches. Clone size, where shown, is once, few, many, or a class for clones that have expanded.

TGCGCCAGCAGCGAAGCAGCTAGTAACTATGGCTACACCTTC CASSEAASNYGYTF NA 14 TRBJ1-2 TRBV5-1 NA
TGTGCCAGCAGCCCCCAGGGGGGGCGTGGGGCCAACGTCCTGACTTTC CASSPQGGRGANVLTF NA 16 TRBJ2-6 TRBV7-3 NA
TGTGCCTGGAGTTCAGGGGTAGGCCTTAAGCAGTACTTC CAWSSGVGLKQYF NA 13 TRBJ2-7 TRBV30 NA
TGCGCCAGCAGCCAAGATAGCGAGGGGGGAATATGGAGCTACACCTTC CASSQDSEGGIWSYTF NA 16 TRBJ1-2 TRBV4-1 once
TGCGCCAGCAGCCAAGAGGGTCTGCGAAGCTACACCTTC CASSQEGLRSYTF NA 13 TRBJ1-2 TRBV4-1 NA
TGTGCCAGCAGTTCCGGGACTAGGTCAGATACGCAGTATTTT CASSSGTRSDTQYF TRBD2 14 TRBJ2-3 TRBV28 NA
TGTGCCAGCACTAGGGCAGGCGCCTACGAGCAGTACTTC CASTRAGAYEQYF NA 13 TRBJ2-7 TRBV6-6 NA
TGTGCCAGCAGGGGGGCCAGCAATCAGCCCCAGCATTTT CASRGASNQPQHF NA 13 TRBJ1-5 TRBV28 NA
TGTGCCACCAATCAAGGGGACGCCTACGAGCAGTACTTC CATNQGDAYEQYF NA 13 TRBJ2-7 TRBV10-3 NA
TGTGCCAGTAGCGGAACCACACCCGGGACAGGGCTTAACTATGGCTACACCTTC CASSGTTPGTGLNYGYTF TRBD1 18 TRBJ1-2 TRBV19 NA
TGCGCCAGCAGCCAACAGGGAGGGAATGAAAAACTGTTTTTT CASSQQGGNEKLFF NA 14 TRBJ1-4 TRBV4-3 NA
TGTGCCAGCAGCTTAAGGTGGGATAGGAGGACAGACCGCACAGATACGCAGTATTTT CASSLRWDRRTDRTDTQYF NA 19 TRBJ2-3 TRBV7-2 NA
TGTGCCAGCAGTACTGCAGGGGATTCACCCCTCCACTTT CASSTAGDSPLHF NA 13 TRBJ1-6 TRBV6-5 NA
TGTGCCAGCAGCCCCCAACTAGCGGGGGGTACCAATGAGCAGTTCTTC CASSPQLAGGTNEQFF TRBD2 16 TRBJ2-1 TRBV7-2 NA
TGTGCCAGCAGTTTTCTCGAGTGGGGGACCCAGTACTTC CASSFLEWGTQYF NA 13 TRBJ2-5 TRBV28 NA
TGTGCCAGCAGCCAAGATACTAGCGCCGATACGCAGTATTTT CASSQDTSADTQYF TRBD2 14 TRBJ2-3 TRBV4-2 few
TGCAGCGTCGCTGCCACCTACGAGCAGTACTTC CSVAATYEQYF NA 11 TRBJ2-7 TRBV29-1 NA
TGTGCCAGCAGCTTGGAATGGGAGACCCAGTACTTC CASSLEWETQYF NA 12 TRBJ2-5 TRBV5-6 NA
TGTGCCAGCAGCCAAGGCGGCCGGCGCGGGAGGGGGAACTCCTCCTACAATGAGCAGTTCTTC CASSQGGRRGRGNSSYNEQFF TRBD2 21 TRBJ2-1 TRBV14 NA
TGTGCCAGCAGCTTAGCAGCAGGGTACGCGGGCGGGGAGCTGTTTTTT CASSLAAGYAGGELFF NA 16 TRBJ2-2 TRBV7-8 NA
TGCAGCGCCCAATTTGGAGAAAAACTGTTTTTT CSAQFGEKLFF NA 11 TRBJ1-4 TRBV29-1 once
TGTGCCAGTAGTATGAACAGGGGTGAAGCTTTCTTT CASSMNRGEAFF TRBD1 12 TRBJ1-1 TRBV19 once
TGTGCCAGCAGTTACTCTCGGACAGGAGGAGGCTATGGCTACACCTTC CASSYSRTGGGYGYTF TRBD1 16 TRBJ1-2 TRBV6-5 NA
TGTGCCAGCAGCCCCGGGACTAAGCCCTACGAGCAGTACTTC CASSPGTKPYEQYF TRBD2 14 TRBJ2-7 TRBV9 NA
TGTGCCAGCAGTTACCACCATGGCTACACCTTC CASSYHHGYTF NA 11 TRBJ1-2 TRBV2 NA
TGTGCCAGCAGCGTGAACACCGGGGAGCTGTTTTTT CASSVNTGELFF NA 12 TRBJ2-2 TRBV9 NA
TGTGCCAGCAGCTTAGCGCGGACTAGCGAAGATACGCAGTATTTT CASSLARTSEDTQYF TRBD2 15 TRBJ2-3 TRBV11-1 few
TGTGCCAGCAGCCAAGAGGCCCCGACAGGCGCCGTCGACTCTAGCACAGATACGCAGTATTTT CASSQEAPTGAVDSSTDTQYF NA 21 TRBJ2-3 TRBV4-2 once
TGTGCCAGCGCCCTAGGGTGGGGGGACCCCACTGAAGCTTTCTTT CASALGWGDPTEAFF NA 15 TRBJ1-1 TRBV19 NA
TGTGCCATCCAGGGACACCAGTACACTGAAGCTTTCTTT CAIQGHQYTEAFF NA 13 TRBJ1-1 TRBV6-1 once
TGTGCCACCAGCGCCGGCCCCGAGGGGGACGAGCAGTACTTC CATSAGPEGDEQYF NA 14 TRBJ2-7 TRBV15 NA
TGTGCCAGCAGTTCCAGCGGGCGTAGCACAGATACGCAGTATTTT CASSSSGRSTDTQYF NA 15 TRBJ2-3 TRBV6-6 NA
TGCGCCAGCAGCCAAGAATTACAGGGGGTCTATGGCTACACCTTC CASSQELQGVYGYTF TRBD1 15 TRBJ1-2 TRBV5-3 NA
TGTGCCAGCAGCGTAGCTTCGGGGACAGGCGGGGAGCTGTTTTTT CASSVASGTGGELFF TRBD1 15 TRBJ2-2 TRBV9 NA
TGCGCCAGTCCCTACCCTGTGCCCCAGTACTTC CASPYPVPQYF NA 11 TRBJ2-5 TRBV10-2 NA
TGTGCCAGCAGACGGGCGTCAACTAATGAAAAACTGTTTTTT CASRRASTNEKLFF NA 14 TRBJ1-4 TRBV2 NA
TGTGCCAGTCGGGGGATCACAGATACGCAGTATTTT CASRGITDTQYF NA 12 TRBJ2-3 TRBV19 NA
TGTGCCAGCAGCTTAGACGGGGGAAGGGGGCAGCCCCAGCATTTT CASSLDGGRGQPQHF NA 15 TRBJ1-5 TRBV7-2 NA
TGTGCCAGCAGCGTAGGGGCCCAGGAGACCTCTGGAAACACCATATATTTT CASSVGAQETSGNTIYF NA 17 TRBJ1-3 TRBV9 NA
TGTGCCAGCGGGGGAGGGTTTGGCTATGGCTACACCTTC CASGGGFGYGYTF NA 13 TRBJ1-2 TRBV2 NA
TGTGCCAGCAGCTTAGTTCCAGATACGCAGTATTTT CASSLVPDTQYF NA 12 TRBJ2-3 TRBV7-2 NA
TGTGCCAGCAGCTTAGGCGGGAGAAATGAGCAGTTCTTC CASSLGGRNEQFF TRBD2 13 TRBJ2-1 TRBV7-9 NA
TGTGCCAGCAGCCTACAGGGGCATGAGCAGTTCTTC CASSLQGHEQFF TRBD1 12 TRBJ2-1 TRBV7-3 NA